The T cell receptor beta chain under discussion was sequenced for a study of T cells after yellow fever vaccination. There are a few counts of this clonotype. Trimming left V 7 bases short and J 7 bases short, with 13 bases between. CDR1 SEHNR and CDR2 FQNEAQ come from the germline V gene (reference sequence). The CDR3 extends over 13 amino acids. TCRdb re-called the 5' RACE reads through MiXCR, storing one row per CDR3 protein. The table lists 450,000 to 600,000 distinct CDR3 sequences, 17% of them singletons. The chain is built from TRBV7-9 and TRBJ1-4; D is ambiguous. This sample comprised PBMCs, obtained about 5 days after the first yellow fever vaccination. The TCR sequence derives from a man aged 18 to 29 who received the YFV17D yellow fever vaccine. The CDR3 DNA reads TGTGCCAGCAAAGTAGGAGTCGGTGAAAAACTGTTTTTT. Translated, it gives CASKVGVGEKLFF.